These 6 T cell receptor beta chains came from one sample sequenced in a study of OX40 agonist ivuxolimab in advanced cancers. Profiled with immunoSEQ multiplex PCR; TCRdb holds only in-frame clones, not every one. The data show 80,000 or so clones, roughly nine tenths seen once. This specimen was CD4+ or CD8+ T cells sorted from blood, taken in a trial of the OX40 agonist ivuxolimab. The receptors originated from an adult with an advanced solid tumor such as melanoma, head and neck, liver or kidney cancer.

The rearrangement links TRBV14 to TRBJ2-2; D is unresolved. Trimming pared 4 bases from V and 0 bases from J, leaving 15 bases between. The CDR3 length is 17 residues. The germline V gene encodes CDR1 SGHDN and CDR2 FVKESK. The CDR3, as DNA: TGTGCCAGCAGCCTCTCGGTACGGTCGGCGAACACCGGGGAGCTGTTTTTT. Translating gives CASSLSVRSANTGELFF.

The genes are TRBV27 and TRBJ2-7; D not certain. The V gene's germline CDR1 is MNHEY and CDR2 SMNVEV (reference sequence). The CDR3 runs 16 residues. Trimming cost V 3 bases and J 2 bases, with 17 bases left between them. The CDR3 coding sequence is TGTGCCAGCAGTTTTCGGGCCCGGCAGGACCCCTACGAGCAGTACTTC. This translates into CASSFRARQDPYEQYF.

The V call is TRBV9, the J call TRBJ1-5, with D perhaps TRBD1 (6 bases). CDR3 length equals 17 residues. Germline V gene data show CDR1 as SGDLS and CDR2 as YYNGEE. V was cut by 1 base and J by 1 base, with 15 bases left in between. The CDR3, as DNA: TGTGCCAGCAGCGTATCTGGGGGGCCCGCGAGCAATCAGCCCCAGCATTTT. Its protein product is CASSVSGGPASNQPQHF.

The DNA of the CDR3 is TGTGCCTGGAGTGTACAACGCACAGATACGCAGTATTTT. Translated: CAWSVQRTDTQYF. V is TRBV30 and J is TRBJ2-3; no reliable D call. V lost 0 bases and J lost 1, with 5 bases in between. CDR1 GTSNPN and CDR2 SVGIG come from the germline V gene (reference sequence). The CDR3 has 13 residues.

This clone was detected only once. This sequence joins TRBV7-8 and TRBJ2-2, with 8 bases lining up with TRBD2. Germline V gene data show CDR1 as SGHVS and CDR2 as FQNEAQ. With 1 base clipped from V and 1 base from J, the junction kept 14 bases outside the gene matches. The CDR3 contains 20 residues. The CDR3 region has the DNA TGTGCCAGCAGCTTAGAGGTCGGGACTAGAAAATTCTTGAACACCGGGGAGCTGTTTTTT. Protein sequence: CASSLEVGTRKFLNTGELFF.

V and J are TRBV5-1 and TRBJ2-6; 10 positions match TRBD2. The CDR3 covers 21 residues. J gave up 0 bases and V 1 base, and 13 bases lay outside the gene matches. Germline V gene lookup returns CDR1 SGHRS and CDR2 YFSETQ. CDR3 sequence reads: CASSLRLSSGRSFSGANVLTF. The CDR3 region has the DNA TGCGCCAGCAGCTTGCGACTTTCTAGCGGGAGATCCTTCTCTGGGGCCAACGTCCTGACTTTC.